What follows is one T cell receptor beta chain and its context. The junction differs from germline at one of its ends, possibly a read error. Calling Graves' hyperthyroidism stable meant ophthalmopathy did not progress within 18 months. Criteria for exclusion of patients were uncontrolled infection, other autoimmune disease, pregnancy or lactation. The authors obtained PBMCs from roughly 10 ml of fresh peripheral blood. Amplified regions were TCR beta CDR3 sequences from RNA transcripts. Using the HTBI primer set, a first-round RT-PCR was run on the TCR CDR3. TCRdb processed the multiplex PCR reads anew with MiXCR; each CDR3 protein has one entry. This sample has a few hundred thousand distinct CDR3 sequences, with about a sixth found just once. This entry is derived from a study of T cells in Graves' hyperthyroidism and ophthalmopathy. Germline V lookup: CDR1 MNHNS, CDR2 SASEGT. The CDR3 spans 17 residues.

V usage is TRBV6-1 and J usage is TRBJ1-4; 9 nucleotides align to TRBD1. This clonotype was sampled from a woman aged 30 to 39 with Graves' hyperthyroidism. The sequencing input was blood. The CDR3 coding sequence is TGTGCCATCAGTGAGTCACGGACAGGGGCAACTAATGAAAAACTGTTTTTT. This translates into CAISESRTGATNEKLFF.